A single sample gave rise to the 2 T cell receptor beta chains below, sequenced in a study of blood T cell repertoires in COVID-19 (dated by TCRdb to the early 2020s). The protocol used for the library was the immunoSEQ multiplex PCR assay. The immuneACCESS repertoire file appears here via TCRdb, limited to in-frame rearrangements. These files lack a portion of the clones; in checked studies, under half of the deficit traces to unresolved V genes, and the cause of the others is not known. Across this sample there are some 47,000 clones, with roughly 82% seen only once. Around 2.2% of the sample goes to the ten largest clones. The source material was peripheral blood. These receptors were obtained from a woman aged 60 to 75 with acute or convalescent COVID-19.

This rearrangement joins TRBV6-2 or TRBV6-3 to TRBJ1-5; 7 nucleotides align to TRBD1. Per germline, CDR1 MNHEY and CDR2 SVGEGT. Trimming removed 0 bases from V and 5 bases from J; junction bases left unmatched: 7. This CDR3 is 16 amino acids long. The CDR3 loop reads CASSYSGRGKHQPQHF. The DNA of the CDR3 is TGTGCCAGCAGTTACTCGGGCAGGGGGAAACATCAGCCCCAGCATTTT.

This clone has a handful of counts. The chain couples TRBV15 to TRBJ1-1; the D gene is possibly TRBD1 (5 bases). The CDR3 runs 20 residues. Germline values: CDR1 LNHNV, CDR2 YYDKDF (reference sequence). V shed 2 bases and J shed 1 base, with 26 bases lying between them. CDR3 sequence reads: CATSRPRYRQRANQNTEAFF. The CDR3 DNA is TGTGCCACCAGCAGACCCCGATACCGACAGCGGGCCAATCAGAACACTGAAGCTTTCTTT.